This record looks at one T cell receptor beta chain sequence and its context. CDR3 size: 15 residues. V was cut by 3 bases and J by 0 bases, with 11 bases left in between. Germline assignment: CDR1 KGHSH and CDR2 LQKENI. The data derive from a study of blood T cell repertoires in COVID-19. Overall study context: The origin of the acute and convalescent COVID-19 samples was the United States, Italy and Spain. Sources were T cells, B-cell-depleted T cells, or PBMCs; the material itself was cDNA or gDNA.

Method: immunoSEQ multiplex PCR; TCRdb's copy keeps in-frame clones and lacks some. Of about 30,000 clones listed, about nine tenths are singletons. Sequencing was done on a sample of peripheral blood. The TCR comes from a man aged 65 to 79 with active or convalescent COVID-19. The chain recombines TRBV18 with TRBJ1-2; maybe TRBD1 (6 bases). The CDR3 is CASSPSGTTNYGYTF. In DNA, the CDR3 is TGTGCCAGCTCACCCTCCGGGACAACTAACTATGGCTACACCTTC.